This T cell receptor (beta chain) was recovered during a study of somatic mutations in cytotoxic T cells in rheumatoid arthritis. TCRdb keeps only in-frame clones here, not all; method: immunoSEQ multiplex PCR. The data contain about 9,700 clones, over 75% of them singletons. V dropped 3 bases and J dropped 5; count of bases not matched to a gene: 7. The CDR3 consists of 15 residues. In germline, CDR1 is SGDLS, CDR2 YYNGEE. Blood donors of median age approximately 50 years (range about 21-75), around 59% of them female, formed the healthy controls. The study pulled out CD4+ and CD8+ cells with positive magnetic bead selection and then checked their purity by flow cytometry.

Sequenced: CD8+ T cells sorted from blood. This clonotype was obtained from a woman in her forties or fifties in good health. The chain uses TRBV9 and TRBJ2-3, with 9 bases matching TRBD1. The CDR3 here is CASSGQGDPGDTQYF. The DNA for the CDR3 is TGTGCCAGCAGCGGACAGGGGGATCCCGGAGATACGCAGTATTTT. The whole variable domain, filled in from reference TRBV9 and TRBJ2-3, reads DSGVTQTPKHLITATGQRVTLRCSPRSGDLSVYWYQQSLDQGLQFLIQYYNGEERAKGNILERFSAQQFPDLHSELNLSSLELGDSALYFCASSGQGDPGDTQYFGPGTRLTVL.